A single TCR beta chain is shown here with its context. Its cognate antigen is unknown. This specimen comes from a study of cytomegalovirus exposure and HLA in healthy donors. The study, taken as a whole, reports: Most TCR sequences were seen very rarely across donors, but some public TCRs occurred in many.

PCR was performed using 60 Vbeta and 13 Jbeta primers. Measured with immunoSEQ multiplex PCR; TCRdb has only the in-frame clones, and not every one. The table has about 98,000 clones, approximately 69% seen once. This CDR3 region has 14 residues. The V end was cut by 6 bases, the J end by 1 base, with 12 bases between. Germline CDR1 is MNHEY and CDR2 is SVGAGI. The chain has TRBV6-5 and TRBJ1-1, with a possible D match to TRBD1 (5 bases). This sequence was found in a female donor in good health and CMV-seronegative. The sequenced sample consisted of PBMCs. The chain's CDR3 is CASRGEGRNTEAFF. The DNA of the CDR3 is TGTGCCAGCAGAGGGGAGGGTAGGAACACTGAAGCTTTCTTT.